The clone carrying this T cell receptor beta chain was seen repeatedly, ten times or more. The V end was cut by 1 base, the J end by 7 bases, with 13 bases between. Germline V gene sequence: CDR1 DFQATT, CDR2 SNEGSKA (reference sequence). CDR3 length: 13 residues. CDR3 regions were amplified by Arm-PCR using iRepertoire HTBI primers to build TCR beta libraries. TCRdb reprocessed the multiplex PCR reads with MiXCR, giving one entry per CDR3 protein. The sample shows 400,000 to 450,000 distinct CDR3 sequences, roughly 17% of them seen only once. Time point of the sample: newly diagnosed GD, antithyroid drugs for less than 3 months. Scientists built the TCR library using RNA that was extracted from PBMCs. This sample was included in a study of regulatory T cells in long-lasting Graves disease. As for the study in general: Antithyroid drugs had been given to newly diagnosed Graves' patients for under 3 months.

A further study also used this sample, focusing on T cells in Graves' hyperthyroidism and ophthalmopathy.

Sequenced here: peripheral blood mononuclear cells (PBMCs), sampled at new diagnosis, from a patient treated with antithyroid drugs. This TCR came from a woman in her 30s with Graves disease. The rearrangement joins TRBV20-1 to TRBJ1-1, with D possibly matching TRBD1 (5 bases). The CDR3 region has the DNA TGCAGTGCTAGAGTCCCAGGACAAGTTGAAGCTTTCTTT. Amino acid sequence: CSARVPGQVEAFF.